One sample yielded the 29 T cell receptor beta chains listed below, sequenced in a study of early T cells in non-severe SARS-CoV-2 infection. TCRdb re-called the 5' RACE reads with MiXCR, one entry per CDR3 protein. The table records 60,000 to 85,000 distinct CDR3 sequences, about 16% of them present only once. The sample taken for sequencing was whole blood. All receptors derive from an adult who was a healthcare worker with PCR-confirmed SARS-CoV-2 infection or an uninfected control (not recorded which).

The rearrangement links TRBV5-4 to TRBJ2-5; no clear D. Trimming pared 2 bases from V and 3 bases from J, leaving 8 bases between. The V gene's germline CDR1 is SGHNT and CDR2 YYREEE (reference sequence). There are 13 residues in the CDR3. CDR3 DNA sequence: TGTGCCAGCAGCTTTGGCAGCGAAGAGACCCAGTACTTC. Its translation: CASSFGSEETQYF. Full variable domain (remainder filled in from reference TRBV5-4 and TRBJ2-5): ETGVTQSPTHLIKTRGQQVTLRCSSQSGHNTVSWYQQALGQGPQFIFQYYREEENGRGNFPPRFSGLQFPNYSSELNVNALELDDSALYLCASSFGSEETQYFGPGTRLLVL.

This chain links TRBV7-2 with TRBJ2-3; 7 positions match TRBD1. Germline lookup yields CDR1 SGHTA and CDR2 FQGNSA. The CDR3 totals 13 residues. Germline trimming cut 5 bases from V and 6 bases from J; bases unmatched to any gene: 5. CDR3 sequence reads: CASSPQTGDTQYF. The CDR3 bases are TGTGCCAGCAGCCCCCAGACAGGGGATACGCAGTATTTT.

The CDR3 reads CASRDSAGADEQYF. The CDR3 DNA reads as TGTGCCAGCAGAGACTCAGCAGGGGCTGACGAGCAGTACTTC. This rearrangement joins TRBV12-3 or TRBV12-4 to TRBJ2-7; tentative D call: TRBD1 (6 bases). This CDR3 region has 14 residues. V was shortened by 6 bases and J by 5 bases, with 17 bases between the two germline ends.

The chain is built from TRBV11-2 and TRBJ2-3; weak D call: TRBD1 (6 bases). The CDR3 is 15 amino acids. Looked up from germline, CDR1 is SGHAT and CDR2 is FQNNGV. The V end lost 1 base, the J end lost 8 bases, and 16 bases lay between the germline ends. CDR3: CASSLVGGGAGTQYF. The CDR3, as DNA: TGTGCCAGCAGCTTAGTGGGTGGGGGCGCCGGTACGCAGTATTTT.

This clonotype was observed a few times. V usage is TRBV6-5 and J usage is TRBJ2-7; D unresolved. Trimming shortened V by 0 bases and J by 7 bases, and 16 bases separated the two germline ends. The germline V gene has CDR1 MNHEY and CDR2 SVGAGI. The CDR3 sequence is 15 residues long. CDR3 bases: TGTGCCAGCAGTTACTCAACAGCTACTCCAAGTGAGCAGTACTTC. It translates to CASSYSTATPSEQYF.

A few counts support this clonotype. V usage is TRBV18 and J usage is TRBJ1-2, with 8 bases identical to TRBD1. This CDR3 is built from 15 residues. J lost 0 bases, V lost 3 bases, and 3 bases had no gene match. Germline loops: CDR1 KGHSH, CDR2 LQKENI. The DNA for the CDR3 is TGTGCCAGCTCACCTGGACAGGGCCCTAACTATGGCTACACCTTC. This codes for CASSPGQGPNYGYTF.

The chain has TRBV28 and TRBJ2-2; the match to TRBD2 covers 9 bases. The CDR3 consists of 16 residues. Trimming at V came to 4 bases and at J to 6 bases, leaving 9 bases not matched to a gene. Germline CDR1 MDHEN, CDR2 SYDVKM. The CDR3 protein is CASSYGVLAGSGELFF. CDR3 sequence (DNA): TGTGCCAGCAGTTACGGGGTACTAGCGGGTTCCGGGGAGCTGTTTTTT.

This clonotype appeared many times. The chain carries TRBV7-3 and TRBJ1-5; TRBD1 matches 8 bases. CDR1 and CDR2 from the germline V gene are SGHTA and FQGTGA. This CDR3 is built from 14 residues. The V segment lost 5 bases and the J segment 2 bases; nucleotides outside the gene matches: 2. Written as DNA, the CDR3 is TGTGCCAGCAGCCCGACAGGGGGCAATCAGCCCCAGCATTTT. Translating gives CASSPTGGNQPQHF.

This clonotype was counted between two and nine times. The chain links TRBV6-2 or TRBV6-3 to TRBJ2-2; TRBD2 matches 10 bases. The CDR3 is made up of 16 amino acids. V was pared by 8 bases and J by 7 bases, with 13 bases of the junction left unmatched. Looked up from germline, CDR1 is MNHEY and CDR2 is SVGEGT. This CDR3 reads CASLSSGRADSGELFF. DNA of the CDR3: TGTGCCAGCCTATCCAGCGGGAGGGCCGATAGCGGGGAGCTGTTTTTT.

The CDR3 nucleotides are TGTGCCAGCAGCCCTTCCGTGAGGGGGAACACTGAAGCTTTCTTT. Residues: CASSPSVRGNTEAFF. V gene TRBV9 combines with J gene TRBJ1-1, with D tentatively TRBD1 (5 bases). The length of the CDR3 is 15 residues. Germline CDR1 reads SGDLS; CDR2 reads YYNGEE. V was shortened by 4 bases and J by 1 base, with 14 bases between the two germline ends.

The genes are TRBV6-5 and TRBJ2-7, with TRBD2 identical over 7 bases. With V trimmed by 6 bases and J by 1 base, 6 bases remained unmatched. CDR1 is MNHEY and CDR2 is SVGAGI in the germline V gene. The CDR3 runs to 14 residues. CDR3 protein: CASSDDGRSYEQYF. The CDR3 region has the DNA TGTGCCAGCAGCGACGACGGGAGGTCCTACGAGCAGTACTTC.

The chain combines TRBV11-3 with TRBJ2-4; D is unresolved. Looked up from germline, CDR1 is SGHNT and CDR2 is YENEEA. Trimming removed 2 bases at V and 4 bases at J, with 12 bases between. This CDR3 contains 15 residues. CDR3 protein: CASSLSRAMKNIQYF. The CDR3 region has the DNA TGTGCCAGCAGCTTATCCCGGGCCATGAAAAACATTCAGTACTTC.

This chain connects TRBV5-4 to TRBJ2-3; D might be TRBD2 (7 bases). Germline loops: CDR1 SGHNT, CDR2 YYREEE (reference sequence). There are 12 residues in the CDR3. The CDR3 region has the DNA TGTGCTTCGGGGGGCGCCCAAGATACGCAGTATTTT. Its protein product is CASGGAQDTQYF.

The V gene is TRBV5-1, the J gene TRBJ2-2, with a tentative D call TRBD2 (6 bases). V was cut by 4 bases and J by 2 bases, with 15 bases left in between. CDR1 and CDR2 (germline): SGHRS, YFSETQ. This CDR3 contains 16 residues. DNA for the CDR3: TGCGCCAGCAGCAGAACCCGGGACTCCAACACCGGGGAGCTGTTTTTT. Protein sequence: CASSRTRDSNTGELFF.

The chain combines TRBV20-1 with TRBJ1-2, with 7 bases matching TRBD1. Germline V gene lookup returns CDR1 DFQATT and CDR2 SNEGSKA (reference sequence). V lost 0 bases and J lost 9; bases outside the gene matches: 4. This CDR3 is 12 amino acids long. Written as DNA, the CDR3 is TGCAGTGCTAGAGATCCGGGACAGAGCTACACCTTC. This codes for CSARDPGQSYTF.

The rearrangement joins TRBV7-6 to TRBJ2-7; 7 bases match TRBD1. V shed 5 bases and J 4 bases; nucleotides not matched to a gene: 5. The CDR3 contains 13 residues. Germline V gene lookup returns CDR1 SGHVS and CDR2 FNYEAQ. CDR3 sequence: CASSVQQGYEQYF. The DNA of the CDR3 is TGTGCCAGCAGCGTACAACAGGGGTACGAGCAGTACTTC.

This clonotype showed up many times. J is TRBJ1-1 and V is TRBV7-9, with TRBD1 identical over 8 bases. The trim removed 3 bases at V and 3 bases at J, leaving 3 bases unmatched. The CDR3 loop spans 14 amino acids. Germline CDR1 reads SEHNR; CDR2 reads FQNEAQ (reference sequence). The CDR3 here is CASSLAGGYTEAFF. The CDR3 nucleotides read TGTGCCAGCAGCTTGGCAGGGGGCTACACTGAAGCTTTCTTT.

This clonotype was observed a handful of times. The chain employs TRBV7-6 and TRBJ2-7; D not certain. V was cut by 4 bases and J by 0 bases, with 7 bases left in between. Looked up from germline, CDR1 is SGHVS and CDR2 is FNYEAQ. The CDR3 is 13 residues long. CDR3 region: CASSSRSSYEQYF. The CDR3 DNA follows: TGTGCCAGCAGCTCGAGGAGCTCCTACGAGCAGTACTTC.

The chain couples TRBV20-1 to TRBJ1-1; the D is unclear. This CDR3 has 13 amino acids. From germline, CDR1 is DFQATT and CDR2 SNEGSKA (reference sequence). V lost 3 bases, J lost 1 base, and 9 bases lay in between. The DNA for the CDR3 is TGCAGTGCTAGCAGGACGGAGAACACTGAAGCTTTCTTT. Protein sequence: CSASRTENTEAFF.

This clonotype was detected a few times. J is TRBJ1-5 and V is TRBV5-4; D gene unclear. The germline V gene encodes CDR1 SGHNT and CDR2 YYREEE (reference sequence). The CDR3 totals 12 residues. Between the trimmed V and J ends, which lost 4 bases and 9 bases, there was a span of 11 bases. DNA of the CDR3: TGTGCCAGCAGCCTGCCTGGCTCGCCCCAGCATTTT. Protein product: CASSLPGSPQHF.

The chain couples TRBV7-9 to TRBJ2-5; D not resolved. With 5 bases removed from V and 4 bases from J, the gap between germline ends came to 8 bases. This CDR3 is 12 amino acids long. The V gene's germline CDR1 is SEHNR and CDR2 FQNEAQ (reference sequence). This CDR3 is CASSPLGETQYF. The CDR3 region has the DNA TGTGCCAGCAGCCCCCTAGGAGAGACCCAGTACTTC.

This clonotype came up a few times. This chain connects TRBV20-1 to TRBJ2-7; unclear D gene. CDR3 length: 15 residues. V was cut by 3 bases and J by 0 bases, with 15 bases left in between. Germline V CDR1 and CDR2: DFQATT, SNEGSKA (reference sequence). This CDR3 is CSARRLKIGSYEQYF. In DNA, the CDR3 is TGCAGTGCTAGGAGATTAAAGATAGGCTCCTACGAGCAGTACTTC.

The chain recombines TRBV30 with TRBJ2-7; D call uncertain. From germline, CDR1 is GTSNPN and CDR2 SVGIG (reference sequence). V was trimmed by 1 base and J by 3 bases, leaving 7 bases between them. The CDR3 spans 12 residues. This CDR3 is CAWSDPNYEQYF. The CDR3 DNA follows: TGTGCCTGGAGTGACCCTAACTACGAGCAGTACTTC.

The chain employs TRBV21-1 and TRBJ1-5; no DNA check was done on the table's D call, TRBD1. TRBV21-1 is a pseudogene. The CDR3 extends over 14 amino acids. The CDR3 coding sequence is TGTGCCAGCAGCATAAACAGGGGTGATCAGCCCCAGCATTTT. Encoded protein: CASSINRGDQPQHF.

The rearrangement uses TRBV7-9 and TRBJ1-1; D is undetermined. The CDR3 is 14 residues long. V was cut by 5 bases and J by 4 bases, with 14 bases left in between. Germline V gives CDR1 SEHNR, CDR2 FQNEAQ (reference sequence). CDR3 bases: TGTGCCAGCAGCCAGCCGCGGCTGGGCACTGAAGCTTTCTTT. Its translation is CASSQPRLGTEAFF.

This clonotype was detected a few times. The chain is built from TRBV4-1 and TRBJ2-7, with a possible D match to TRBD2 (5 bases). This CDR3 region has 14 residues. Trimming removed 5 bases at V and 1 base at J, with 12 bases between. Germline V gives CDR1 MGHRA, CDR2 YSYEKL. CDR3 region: CASSSDFPSYEQYF. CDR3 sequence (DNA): TGCGCCAGCAGCTCGGACTTCCCATCCTACGAGCAGTACTTC.

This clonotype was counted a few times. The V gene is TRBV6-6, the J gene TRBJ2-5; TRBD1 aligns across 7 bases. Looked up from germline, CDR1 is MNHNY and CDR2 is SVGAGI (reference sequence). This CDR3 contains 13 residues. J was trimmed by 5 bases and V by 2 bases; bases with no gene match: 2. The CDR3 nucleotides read TGTGCCAGCAGTTACGACAGGGTGGAGACCCAGTACTTC. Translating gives CASSYDRVETQYF.

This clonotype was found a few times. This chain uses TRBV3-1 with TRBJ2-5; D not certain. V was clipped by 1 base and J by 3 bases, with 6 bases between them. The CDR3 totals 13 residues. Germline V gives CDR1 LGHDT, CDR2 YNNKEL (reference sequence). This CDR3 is CASSQVYKETQYF. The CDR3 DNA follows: TGTGCCAGCAGCCAAGTCTATAAAGAGACCCAGTACTTC.

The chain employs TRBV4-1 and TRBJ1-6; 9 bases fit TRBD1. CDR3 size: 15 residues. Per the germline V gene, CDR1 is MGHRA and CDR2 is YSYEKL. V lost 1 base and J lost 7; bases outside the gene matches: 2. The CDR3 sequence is CASSQGTGVNSPLHF. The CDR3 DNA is TGCGCCAGCAGCCAAGGGACAGGGGTAAATTCACCCCTCCACTTT.